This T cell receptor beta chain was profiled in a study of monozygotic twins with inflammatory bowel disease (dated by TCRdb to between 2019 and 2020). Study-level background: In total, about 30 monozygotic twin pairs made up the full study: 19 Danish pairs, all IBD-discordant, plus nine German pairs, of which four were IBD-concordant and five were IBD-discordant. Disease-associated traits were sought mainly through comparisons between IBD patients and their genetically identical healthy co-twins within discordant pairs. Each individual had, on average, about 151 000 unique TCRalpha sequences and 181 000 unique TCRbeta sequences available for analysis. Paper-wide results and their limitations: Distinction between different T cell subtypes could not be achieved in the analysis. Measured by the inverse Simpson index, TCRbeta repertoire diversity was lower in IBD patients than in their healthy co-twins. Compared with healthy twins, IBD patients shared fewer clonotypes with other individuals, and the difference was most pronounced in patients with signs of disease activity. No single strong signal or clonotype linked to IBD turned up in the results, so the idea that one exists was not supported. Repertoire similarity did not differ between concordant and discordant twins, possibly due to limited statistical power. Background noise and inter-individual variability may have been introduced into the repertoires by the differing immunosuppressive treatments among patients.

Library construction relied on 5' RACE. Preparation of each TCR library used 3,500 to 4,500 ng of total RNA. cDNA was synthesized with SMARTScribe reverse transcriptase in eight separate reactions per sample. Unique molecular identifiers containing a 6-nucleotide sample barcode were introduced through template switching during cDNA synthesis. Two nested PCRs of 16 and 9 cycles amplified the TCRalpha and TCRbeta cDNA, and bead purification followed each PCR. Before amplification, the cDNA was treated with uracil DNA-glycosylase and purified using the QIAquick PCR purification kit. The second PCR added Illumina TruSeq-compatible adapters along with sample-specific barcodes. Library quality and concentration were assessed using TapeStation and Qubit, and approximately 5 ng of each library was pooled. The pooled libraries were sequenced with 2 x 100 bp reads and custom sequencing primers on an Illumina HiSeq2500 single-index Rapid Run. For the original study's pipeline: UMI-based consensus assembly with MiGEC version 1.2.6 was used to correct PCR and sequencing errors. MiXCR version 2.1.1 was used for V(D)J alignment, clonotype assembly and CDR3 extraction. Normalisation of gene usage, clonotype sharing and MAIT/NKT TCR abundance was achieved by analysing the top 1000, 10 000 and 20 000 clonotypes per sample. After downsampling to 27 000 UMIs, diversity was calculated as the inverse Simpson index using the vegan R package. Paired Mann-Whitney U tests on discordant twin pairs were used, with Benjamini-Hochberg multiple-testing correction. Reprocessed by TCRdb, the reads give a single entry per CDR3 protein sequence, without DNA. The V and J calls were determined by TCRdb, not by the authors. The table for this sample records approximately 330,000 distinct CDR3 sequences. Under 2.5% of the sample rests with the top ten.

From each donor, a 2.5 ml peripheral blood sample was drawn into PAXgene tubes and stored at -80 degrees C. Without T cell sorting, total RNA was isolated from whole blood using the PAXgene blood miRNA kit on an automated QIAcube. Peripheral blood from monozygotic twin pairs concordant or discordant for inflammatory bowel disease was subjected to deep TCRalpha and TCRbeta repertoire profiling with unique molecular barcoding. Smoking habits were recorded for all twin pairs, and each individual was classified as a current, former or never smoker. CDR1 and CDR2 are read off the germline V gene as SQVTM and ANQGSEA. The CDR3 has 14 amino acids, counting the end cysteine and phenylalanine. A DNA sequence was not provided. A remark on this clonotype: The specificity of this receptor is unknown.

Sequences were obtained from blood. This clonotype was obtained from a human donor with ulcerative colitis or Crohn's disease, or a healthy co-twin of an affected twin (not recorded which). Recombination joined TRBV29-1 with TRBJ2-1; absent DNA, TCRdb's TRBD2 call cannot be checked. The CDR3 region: CSVVLAGGLNEQFF.